A selection of T cell receptor beta chains follows, all from one sample in a study of technical replicates of blood from four donors. Repertoires were generated with immunoSEQ multiplex PCR, while TCRdb's copy carries only in-frame clones and drops some. The table records about 81,000 clones, about 96% of them present only once. The sequencing input was T cells isolated from PBMCs. These receptors were collected from a human donor in good health. The CDR3 runs from the conserved cysteine through the conserved F or W. The D gene is left open where the match is weak. The size of a clone is reported for some rows only, either as once, few or many, or as a class for expanded clones.

clone size | J gene | V gene | D gene | CDR3 DNA | CDR3 protein
NA | TRBJ1-5 | TRBV6-6 | NA | TGTGCCAGCCGATCCGTTAGTCAGCCCCAGCATTTT | CASRSVSQPQHF
once | TRBJ1-5 | TRBV6-1 | TRBD1 | TGTGCCAGCACTAGAACAGGGGGCGGGCAGCCCCAGCATTTT | CASTRTGGGQPQHF
NA | TRBJ1-5 | TRBV19 | TRBD1 | TGTGCCAGTAGTATCGGACAGGTTAGCAATCAGCCCCAGCATTTT | CASSIGQVSNQPQHF
NA | TRBJ2-1 | TRBV25-1 | NA | TGTGCCAGCACTTTGGGCGGGGGCCGTGTCAATGAGCAGTTCTTC | CASTLGGGRVNEQFF
few | TRBJ1-3 | TRBV4-2 | NA | TGTGCCAGCAGCCAAGACATCTCTGGAAACACCATATATTTT | CASSQDISGNTIYF
NA | TRBJ2-7 | TRBV11-2 | NA | TGTGCCAGCAGCTTTGTCGGCCGCGGCGGGTACGAGCAGTACTTC | CASSFVGRGGYEQYF
NA | TRBJ2-5 | TRBV19 | TRBD1 | TGTGCCAGTAGTATCAACAGGGGGCGAGAGACCCAGTACTTC | CASSINRGRETQYF
once | TRBJ1-1 | TRBV4-2 | NA | TGTGCCAGCAGCCAAGAATGGGGAACAGGGTTTGGGTACACTGAAGCTTTCTTT | CASSQEWGTGFGYTEAFF
NA | TRBJ2-3 | TRBV9 | NA | TGTGCCAGCAGCGTAGACCCGGGGGCGCAGTATTTT | CASSVDPGAQYF
NA | TRBJ1-3 | TRBV30 | NA | TGTGCCTGGGGAGGTGCGGGAAACACCATATATTTT | CAWGGAGNTIYF
NA | TRBJ2-7 | TRBV28 | NA | TGTGCCAGCAGCTCGCCGGCGGCTTCCTACGAGCAGTACTTC | CASSSPAASYEQYF
NA | TRBJ2-2 | TRBV2 | NA | TGTGCCAGCAAGGAGGGCTCGAACACCGGGGAGCTGTTTTTT | CASKEGSNTGELFF
NA | TRBJ2-7 | TRBV5-6 | NA | TGTGCCAGCAGCTTGGGCAGGGTGGTCCACGAGCAGTACTTC | CASSLGRVVHEQYF
NA | TRBJ2-3 | TRBV19 | TRBD2 | TGTGCCAGTAGTATCCCCACGAGCGGGGGATTTCCAGATACGCAGTATTTT | CASSIPTSGGFPDTQYF
NA | TRBJ2-2 | TRBV19 | NA | TGTGCCAGTAGTTCCCTATTTCGAGAGCTGTTTTTT | CASSSLFRELFF
NA | TRBJ2-7 | TRBV28 | TRBD2 | TGTGCCAGCAGTTCCACCCTGACTAGCGGCTCCTACGAGCAGTACTTC | CASSSTLTSGSYEQYF
NA | TRBJ1-2 | TRBV5-6 | NA | TGTGCCAGCAGCTTGTGGTCCCGGGGAGATGGCTACACCTTC | CASSLWSRGDGYTF
NA | TRBJ1-3 | TRBV6-5 | NA | TGTGCCAGCAGTTACTCCCCCTCGGGTGTTCCAAACACCATATATTTT | CASSYSPSGVPNTIYF
NA | TRBJ2-3 | TRBV13 | TRBD2 | TGTGCCAGCAGCCCGCTGGCGGGAGTGACAGATACGCAGTATTTT | CASSPLAGVTDTQYF
once | TRBJ1-4 | TRBV30 | NA | TGTGCCTGGAGTAGGCAGGTTAATGAAAAACTGTTTTTT | CAWSRQVNEKLFF
NA | TRBJ1-6 | TRBV7-3 | NA | TGTGCCAGCAGTATGAGGGGGGGTAATTCACCCCTCCACTTT | CASSMRGGNSPLHF
NA | TRBJ2-3 | TRBV15 | TRBD2 | TGTGCCACCAGCAGAGGCGGGGGGGCTGGAGATACGCAGTATTTT | CATSRGGGAGDTQYF
NA | TRBJ2-1 | TRBV7-9 | NA | TGTGCCAGCAGCTCCACCCTGGGGGCCTCCTCCTACAATGAGCAGTTCTTC | CASSSTLGASSYNEQFF
NA | TRBJ2-7 | TRBV19 | TRBD1 | TGTGCCAGTGGTTACGGGACAGCATTCGGCGAGCAGTACTTC | CASGYGTAFGEQYF
NA | TRBJ1-1 | TRBV27 | NA | TGTGCCAGCAGCCCAATAATGGCAGATTTGAACACTGAAGCTTTCTTT | CASSPIMADLNTEAFF
once | TRBJ2-2 | TRBV7-9 | NA | TGTGCCAGCAGCTTACCCGGGAACACCGGGGAGCTGTTTTTT | CASSLPGNTGELFF
NA | TRBJ1-2 | TRBV6-1 | NA | TGTGCCAGCAGGCAGGGTAACTATGGCTACACCTTC | CASRQGNYGYTF
NA | TRBJ2-4 | TRBV4-2 | TRBD2 | TGTGCCAGCAGCCAAGGGGGACTAGCGGCCCTAGCCAAAAACATTCAGTACTTC | CASSQGGLAALAKNIQYF
NA | TRBJ2-1 | TRBV6-5 | TRBD2 | TGTGCCAGCAGCACGGGGGGGGCGGGAAATGAGCAGTTCTTC | CASSTGGAGNEQFF
NA | TRBJ1-2 | TRBV11-3 | NA | TGTGCCAGCAGCTTAGGAGGGTATGGCTACACCTTC | CASSLGGYGYTF
NA | TRBJ1-4 | TRBV7-8 | TRBD1 | TGTGCCAGCAGCTTGGGGACAGGGGTTGAAAAACTGTTTTTT | CASSLGTGVEKLFF
once | TRBJ1-2 | TRBV29-1 | TRBD1 | TGCAGCGTTGGAGGGGGCGCAATGGAGTATGGCTACACCTTC | CSVGGGAMEYGYTF
NA | TRBJ2-1 | TRBV4-1 | NA | TGCGCCAGCAGGTTTGGGCAATGGCAGTTCTTC | CASRFGQWQFF
NA | TRBJ2-1 | TRBV30 | TRBD2 | TGTGCCTGGACCCCCCGACTAGCGGGGCGGTATGAGCAGTTCTTC | CAWTPRLAGRYEQFF
NA | TRBJ2-1 | TRBV5-1 | TRBD2 | TGCGCCAGCAGCTTCAAAATAGGCCAATTTAGCGGGAGTTCCTACAATGAGCAGTTCTTC | CASSFKIGQFSGSSYNEQFF
once | TRBJ2-7 | TRBV7-8 | TRBD2 | TGTGCCAGCAGCCGGGGACTAGCGGGCTCCTACGAGCAGTACTTC | CASSRGLAGSYEQYF
NA | TRBJ1-1 | TRBV10-2 | TRBD1 | TGCGCCAGCAGGGCGGACAGGGCCAGTGAAGCTTTCTTT | CASRADRASEAFF
NA | TRBJ2-5 | TRBV25-1 | NA | TGTGCCAGCGGGGGCGGTGAGACCCAGTACTTC | CASGGGETQYF
NA | TRBJ1-2 | TRBV25-1 | NA | TGTGCCAGCAGTGAACAGGCGGGGGCTACTGATGGCTACACCTTC | CASSEQAGATDGYTF
NA | TRBJ2-2 | TRBV11-2 | TRBD2 | TGTGCCAGCAGCTTAGTTGCGGGAGGGCCGATCGGGGAGCTGTTTTTT | CASSLVAGGPIGELFF
NA | TRBJ1-2 | TRBV7-5 | NA | TGTGTCAGAAGCTCCCGCCCCGACAGGGTTTGCTATGGCTACACCTTC | CVRSSRPDRVCYGYTF
once | TRBJ1-1 | TRBV7-9 | NA | TGTGCCAGCGGCAGACAGAACACTGAAGCTTTCTTT | CASGRQNTEAFF
NA | TRBJ2-1 | TRBV28 | TRBD1 | TGTGCCAGCAGAACAGGGGGCCGCTCCTACAATGAGCAGTTCTTC | CASRTGGRSYNEQFF
once | TRBJ1-1 | TRBV2 | NA | TGTGCCAGCACCAACAGGGCCCTAAGGACTGAAGCTTTCTTT | CASTNRALRTEAFF
once | TRBJ1-1 | TRBV18 | NA | TGTGCCAGCTCAGCGGGTCAGCAGAACACTGAAGCTTTCTTT | CASSAGQQNTEAFF
NA | TRBJ2-3 | TRBV20-1 | TRBD1 | TGCAGTGCTATGGGACAGGGGGCGCAGTATTTT | CSAMGQGAQYF
NA | TRBJ2-2 | TRBV6-5 | TRBD1 | TGTGCCAGCAGCATACAGGGGAGTGACGGGGAGCTGTTTTTT | CASSIQGSDGELFF
NA | TRBJ1-1 | TRBV4-1 | TRBD1 | TGCGCCAGCAGCCATCAACAGGGGCTGGGCGCTGAAGCTTTCTTT | CASSHQQGLGAEAFF
NA | TRBJ2-7 | TRBV9 | NA | TGTGCCAGCGGTGGAGAGGATCTTTTCTCCTACGAGCAGTACTTC | CASGGEDLFSYEQYF
NA | TRBJ1-2 | TRBV27 | NA | TGTGCCAGCAGTCCCCGGGGGGGAGAGGGCTACACCTTC | CASSPRGGEGYTF
NA | TRBJ2-1 | TRBV4-2 | TRBD2 | TGTGCCAGCAGCCCTCCTCGGGCGGGAGAGATAATCTACAATGAGCAGTTCTTC | CASSPPRAGEIIYNEQFF
few | TRBJ2-2 | TRBV7-9 | TRBD1 | TGTGCCAGCAACAGACAGGGGGGAAGCGGGGAGCTGTTTTTT | CASNRQGGSGELFF
NA | TRBJ2-2 | TRBV27 | TRBD2 | TGTGCCAGCAGTTTCCGAGAGGGCGGGAGGAAACTGTTTTTT | CASSFREGGRKLFF
once | TRBJ1-2 | TRBV7-9 | NA | TGTGCCAGCAGCTTAGCGCTCCGGGAAAGGGTAGATGGCTACACCTTC | CASSLALRERVDGYTF
NA | TRBJ2-2 | TRBV7-8 | TRBD2 | TGTGCCAGCAGCCTCCTAGCGGGGGTCGGGGAGCTGTTTTTT | CASSLLAGVGELFF
NA | TRBJ1-5 | TRBV30 | NA | TGTGCCTGGAGTGTACGGAGCAATCAGCCCCAGCATTTT | CAWSVRSNQPQHF
NA | TRBJ2-1 | TRBV6-5 | TRBD2 | TGTGCCAGCAGGATCTCCGGGACTAGCGGGCGTGAGCAGTTCTTC | CASRISGTSGREQFF
NA | TRBJ1-1 | TRBV7-9 | NA | TGTGCCAGCAGCTTTCGGGGGGGACGGCCTATGAACACTGAAGCTTTCTTT | CASSFRGGRPMNTEAFF
NA | TRBJ2-3 | TRBV14 | NA | TGTGCCAGCAGCCGATATAGAACAGATACGCAGTATTTT | CASSRYRTDTQYF